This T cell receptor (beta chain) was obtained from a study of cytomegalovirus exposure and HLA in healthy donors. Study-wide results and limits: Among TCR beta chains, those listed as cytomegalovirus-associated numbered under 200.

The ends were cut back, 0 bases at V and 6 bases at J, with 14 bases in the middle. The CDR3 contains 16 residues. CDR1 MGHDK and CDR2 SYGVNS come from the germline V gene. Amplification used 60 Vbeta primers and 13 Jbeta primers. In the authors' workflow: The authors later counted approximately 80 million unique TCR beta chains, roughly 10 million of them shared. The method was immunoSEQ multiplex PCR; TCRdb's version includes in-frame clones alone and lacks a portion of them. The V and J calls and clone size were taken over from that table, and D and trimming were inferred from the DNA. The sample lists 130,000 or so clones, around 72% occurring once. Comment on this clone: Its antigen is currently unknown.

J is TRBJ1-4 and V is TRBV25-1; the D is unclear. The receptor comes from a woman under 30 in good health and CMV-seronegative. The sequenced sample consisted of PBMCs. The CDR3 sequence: CASSEYQSWEYEKLFF. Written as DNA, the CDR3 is TGTGCCAGCAGTGAATATCAGAGCTGGGAGTATGAAAAACTGTTTTTT.